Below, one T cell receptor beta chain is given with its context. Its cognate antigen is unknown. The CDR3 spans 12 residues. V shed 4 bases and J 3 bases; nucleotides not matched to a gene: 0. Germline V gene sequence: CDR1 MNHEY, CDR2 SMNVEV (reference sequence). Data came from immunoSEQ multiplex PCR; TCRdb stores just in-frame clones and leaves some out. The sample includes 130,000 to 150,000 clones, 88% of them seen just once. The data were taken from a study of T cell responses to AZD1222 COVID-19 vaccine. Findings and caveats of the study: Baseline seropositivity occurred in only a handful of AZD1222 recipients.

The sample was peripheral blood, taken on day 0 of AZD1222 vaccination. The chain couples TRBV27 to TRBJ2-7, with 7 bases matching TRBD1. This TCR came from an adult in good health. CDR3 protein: CASSSGGYEQYF. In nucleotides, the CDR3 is TGTGCCAGCAGTTCAGGGGGCTACGAGCAGTACTTC.